This TCR beta chain originates from a study of CD8+CD57+ T cells in acquired aplastic anemia. The sequenced patients had an expansion of CD8+CD57+ cells seen by flow cytometry. Genomic DNA acted as the template from which TCR beta VDJ combination and CDR3 sequence profiling were carried out. In TCRdb, the reads were re-called with MiXCR into one record per CDR3 protein. The sample lists 200,000 to 250,000 distinct CDR3 sequences; 65% were seen once. The CDR3 has 13 amino acids. With 7 bases clipped from V and 3 bases from J, the junction kept 2 bases outside the gene matches. Germline lookup yields CDR1 LNHDA and CDR2 SQIVND (reference sequence).

The sequence came from a human donor with aplastic anemia. Sequenced sample: sorted CD4+, CD8+, or CD8+CD57+ T cells (not recorded which) from PBMCs. The chain has TRBV19 and TRBJ1-1, with TRBD1 matching 10 bases. CDR3 bases: TGTGCCAGTACCGACAGGGGGCACACTGAAGCTTTCTTT. It encodes CASTDRGHTEAFF. Based on the CDR3 plus reference TRBV19 and TRBJ1-1, the full variable domain is DGGITQSPKYLFRKEGQNVTLSCEQNLNHDAMYWYRQDPGQGLRLIYYSQIVNDFQKGDIAEGYSVSREKKESFPLTVTSAQKNPTAFYLCASTDRGHTEAFFGQGTRLTVV.